The text below deals with one T cell receptor (beta chain). What it binds is not known. Germline-derived CDR1 and CDR2 are SEHNR and FQNEAQ (reference sequence). The V and J ends lost 4 bases and 0 bases respectively, with 8 bases between them. The CDR3 covers 14 residues. The data were obtained in a study of cytomegalovirus exposure and HLA in healthy donors. Across the whole study: Earlier sequencing of some 170 million T cells yielded about 120 million unique TCR beta sequences. Study-level results: Being indistinguishable, some V segments were excluded, TRBV6-2 and TRBV6-3 among them. In an earlier analysis, in around 590 donors, most V segments appeared productive either ~90% or ~30% of the time. Per published reports, the classifier diagnosed cytomegalovirus status with high specificity and sensitivity.

PCR primers comprised 60 Vbeta and 13 Jbeta primers. Libraries were prepared by immunoSEQ multiplex PCR; TCRdb keeps only in-frame clonotypes and omits some of them. The sample includes 90,000 to 140,000 clones, 69% of them seen just once. Sequenced material: PBMCs. This chain connects TRBV7-9 to TRBJ2-3; D possibly corresponds to TRBD2 (5 bases). The sequence derives from a man under 40 in good health and CMV-seronegative. The CDR3 reads CASSSRTSTDTQYF. DNA for the CDR3: TGTGCCAGCAGCTCCCGGACTAGCACAGATACGCAGTATTTT. The entire variable domain, with the rest obtained from reference TRBV7-9 and TRBJ2-3, is as follows: DTGVSQNPRHKITKRGQNVTFRCDPISEHNRLYWYRQTLGQGPEFLTYFQNEAQLEKSRLLSDRFSAERPKGSFSTLEIQRTEQGDSAMYLCASSSRTSTDTQYFGPGTRLTVL.